This TCR beta chain was identified in a study of blood T cell repertoires in COVID-19 (dated by TCRdb to the early 2020s). As for the study more broadly: Collaborator samples came from the United States, Italy and Spain and covered acute and convalescent phases of COVID-19. The material from the prospective study consisted of cDNA or gDNA derived from T cells, B-cell-depleted T cells, or PBMCs. The dataset comprised deeply sampled blood TCRbeta repertoires from subjects exposed to, actively infected with, or recovered from COVID-19. A freely available public database, intended as a resource for researchers studying the immune response to SARS-CoV-2, is where the repertoires were released. The samples were drawn from two sources: the first 160 participants of the ongoing ImmuneRACE study, and 1,000 to 1,500 subjects contributed by 6 global collaborators. The sample metadata nearly always contained a de-identified subject ID, COVID-19 status, age in years and sex. Where available, HLA class I and class II types were taken from metadata supplied by the sample provider and were not determined by assay-based typing.

TCRbeta CDR3 regions were amplified from genomic DNA using the immunoSEQ Assay, a bias-controlled multiplex PCR. Regarding the original processing steps: The number of nucleated cells in each sample was estimated from the amplification of reference gene primers within the assay. To quantify the absolute abundance of each unique TCRbeta CDR3 rearrangement, sequence reads were collapsed and filtered. For each sample, productive Simpson clonality was calculated as the square root of Simpson's diversity index over productive rearrangements. TCRdb took over this immuneACCESS table, retaining in-frame rearrangements with V and J assigned. Such tables are incomplete; in checked studies, under half of the missing clones stem from an unresolved V gene, and the remainder is unexplained. V and J calls and clone size are as listed in that table; D and trimming were resolved from the DNA. The sample data list 300,000 to 350,000 clones, and more than 75% of these were observed just once. Clones ranked in the top ten supply under 6.5% of the sample.

General findings and caveats noted by the study authors: Clinical and demographic metadata were provided uncurated, with the amount varying by source and participant.

Trimming takes 3 bases off V and 2 bases off J; junction bases not matched to a gene: 2. The germline V gene (reference sequence) yields DFQATT for CDR1 and SNEGSKA for CDR2. Including the terminal cysteine and phenylalanine, the CDR3 comprises 14 residues. Only the CDR3 region is kept as DNA, spanning 42 bases read in frame from base 1. One collaborating source in Seattle enrolled patients while the patients were actively infected and followed the patients over time throughout the course of disease. The collaborating institutions used their own protocols to collect whole blood in K2EDTA tubes. For TCRbeta analysis, collaborators shipped samples in one of three forms: frozen whole blood, isolated PBMCs, or DNA extracted from either of those sample types. Note on this clone: The target of this receptor is not known. No base quality information exists; no much larger clone differs at one position.

The chain uses TRBV20-1 and TRBJ2-1, and 9 junctional nucleotides match TRBD1. The TCR originated in a woman in her forties or fifties with COVID-19, enrolled during active disease. The sample taken for sequencing was peripheral blood. Here is the DNA: TGCAGTGCTAGTGGGGACAGGGCCTACAATGAGCAGTTCTTC. This encodes CSASGDRAYNEQFF.